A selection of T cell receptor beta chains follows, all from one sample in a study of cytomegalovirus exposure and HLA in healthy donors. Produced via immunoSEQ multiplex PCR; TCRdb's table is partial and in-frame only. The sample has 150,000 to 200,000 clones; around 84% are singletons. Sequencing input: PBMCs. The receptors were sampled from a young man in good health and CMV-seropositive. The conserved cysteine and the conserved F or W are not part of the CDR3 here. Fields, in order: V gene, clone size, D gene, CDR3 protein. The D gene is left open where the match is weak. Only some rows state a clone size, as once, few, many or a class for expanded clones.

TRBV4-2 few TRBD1 ASSQDRTGENTEAF
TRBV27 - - ASSITGSSYNEQF
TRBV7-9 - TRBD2 ASSSRQRERNEQF
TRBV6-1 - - ASTRGEGSNQPQH
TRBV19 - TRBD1 ASSRPGQDYGYT
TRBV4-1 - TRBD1 ASSQGWQGASYEQY
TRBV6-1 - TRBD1 ASSGYRGKTTQYGYT
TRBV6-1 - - ASSRDNQPQH
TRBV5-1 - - ASSLNFGSEDTQY
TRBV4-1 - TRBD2 ASSQALAGVLTDTQY
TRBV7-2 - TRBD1 ASSLRTGNTGELF
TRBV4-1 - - ASSPQGSGRYYQETQY
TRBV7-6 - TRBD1 ASSLGQGKRKSENIQY
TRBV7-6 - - ASSPVGADTQY
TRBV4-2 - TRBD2 ASGVRGVLNEQF
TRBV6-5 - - ASRVPGQGNYGYT
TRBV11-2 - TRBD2 ASSFTSGITYNEQF
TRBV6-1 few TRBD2 ASNSGSGTDTQY
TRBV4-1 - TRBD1 ASSPPGQGSGDTQY
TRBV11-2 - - ASSPPGEQF
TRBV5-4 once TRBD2 ASSSGLAGQETQY
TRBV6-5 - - ASSSGVSSYNEQF
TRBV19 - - ASSHPQGLKAGELF
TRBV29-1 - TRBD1 SVQQGAGAEAF
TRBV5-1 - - ASSSLPGSYEQF
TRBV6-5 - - ASSYSRAGTDTQY
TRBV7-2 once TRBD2 ASSPEAGLSYNEQF
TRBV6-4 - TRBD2 ASSDGLAGDTQY
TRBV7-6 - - ASSPGPSPGANVLT
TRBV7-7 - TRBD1 ASSSRTGMNTGELF
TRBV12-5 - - ASGLGLPNTGELF